This T cell receptor (beta chain) was observed in a study of identical twins. TCRdb re-derived calls from the 5' RACE reads in MiXCR, one entry per CDR3 protein. The sample contains some 500,000 distinct CDR3 sequences, 13% to 15% of which appear only once. The V gene lost 0 bases and the J gene lost 5 bases, with 17 bases spanning the gap. The CDR3 sequence is 16 residues long. Germline values: CDR1 SGHTA, CDR2 FQGNSA. A further study also used this sample, focusing on yellow fever vaccine responses in identical twins.

Sequencing was done on a sample of CD4+ T cells sorted from blood. The clonotype originates from a woman younger than 35 in good health. J is TRBJ2-7 and V is TRBV7-2; TRBD1 might be the D (5 bases). CDR3 loop: CASSLAWSGKNHEQYF. In DNA form, the CDR3 reads TGTGCCAGCAGCTTAGCTTGGTCAGGGAAAAACCACGAGCAGTACTTC.